This passage covers 13 T cell receptor beta chains from one sample sequenced in a study of vaccination and CD4 T cells after COVID-19. Using its own MiXCR run on the PCR reads, TCRdb lists one record per CDR3 protein. The profile shows some 26,000 distinct CDR3 sequences, 50% to 65% of them singletons. Time point here: late sampling 161 to 241 days after vaccination in a few convalescent patients. Sequenced material: CD4+ T cells from blood, taken about 7 months after SARS-CoV-2 vaccination. The receptors were sampled from a human donor who had recovered from COVID-19.

This clonotype has just a few counts. V gene TRBV15 combines with J gene TRBJ1-5; no definite D call. Germline-derived CDR1 and CDR2 are LNHNV and YYDKDF (reference sequence). The CDR3 contains 16 residues. The germline V and J ends were trimmed by 0 bases and 4 bases, with 13 bases remaining between them. The CDR3: CATSRDLGLGNQPQHF. CDR3 coding DNA: TGTGCCACCAGCAGAGATCTGGGCCTCGGGAATCAGCCCCAGCATTTT.

This clonotype has just a few counts. The chain couples TRBV20-1 to TRBJ2-1; D unresolved. The germline CDR1 and CDR2 sequences are DFQATT and SNEGSKA (reference sequence). V dropped 0 bases and J dropped 1 base, with 13 bases sitting between them. The CDR3 is made up of 16 amino acids. The CDR3 is CSARDLGGASYNEQFF. In DNA, the CDR3 is TGCAGTGCTAGAGATCTGGGCGGAGCGTCCTACAATGAGCAGTTCTTC.

This clonotype was picked up a small number of times. The chain carries TRBV27 and TRBJ2-5, with TRBD1 matching 8 bases. Losses at the gene ends were 0 bases for V and 4 bases for J; bases not matched to a gene: 7. This CDR3 region has 16 residues. Germline CDR1 is MNHEY and CDR2 is SMNVEV (reference sequence). As DNA, the CDR3 is TGTGCCAGCAGTTTATCGGCAGGGGGCTACGCAGAGACCCAGTACTTC. Protein sequence: CASSLSAGGYAETQYF.

The chain recombines TRBV7-2 with TRBJ1-3; 7 nucleotides match TRBD1. The CDR3 is 13 amino acids. J gave up 8 bases and V 5 bases, and 6 bases lay outside the gene matches. The germline V gene has CDR1 SGHTA and CDR2 FQGNSA. As DNA, the CDR3 is TGTGCCAGCAGCCGACAGGGATGGGACACCATATATTTT. Encoded protein: CASSRQGWDTIYF.

CDR3 bases: TGTGCCAGCAGCTTAATAGGGCAGGGGAGCACTGAAGCTTTCTTT. Amino acids: CASSLIGQGSTEAFF. The V gene is TRBV7-9, the J gene TRBJ1-1; weak D call: TRBD1 (6 bases). The CDR3 is made up of 15 amino acids. Looked up from germline, CDR1 is SEHNR and CDR2 is FQNEAQ (reference sequence). V lost 2 bases and J lost 4, with 14 bases in between.

This clonotype was seen a handful of times. The chain combines TRBV19 with TRBJ2-2; D possibly corresponds to TRBD1 (6 bases). The germline gives CDR1 LNHDA, CDR2 SQIVND (reference sequence). V lost 10 bases to trimming and J lost 4 bases, with 13 bases between them. The CDR3 length is 13 residues. CDR3 DNA sequence: TGTGCCACCACCGGGACACCCACCGGGGAGCTGTTTTTT. Translating gives CATTGTPTGELFF. Filled out from reference TRBV19 and TRBJ2-2, the complete variable domain reads DGGITQSPKYLFRKEGQNVTLSCEQNLNHDAMYWYRQDPGQGLRLIYYSQIVNDFQKGDIAEGYSVSREKKESFPLTVTSAQKNPTAFYLCATTGTPTGELFFGEGSRLTVL.

This clonotype was seen a few times. V is TRBV7-2 and J is TRBJ1-2; D unresolved. Trimming pared 0 bases from V and 5 bases from J, leaving 10 bases between. Germline CDR1 and CDR2: SGHTA and FQGNSA. CDR3 length equals 14 residues. In DNA, the CDR3 is TGTGCCAGCAGCTTAGCCCTAGAGATGTATGGCTACACCTTC. Its protein product is CASSLALEMYGYTF.

The chain combines TRBV5-4 with TRBJ2-7; D might be TRBD2 (5 bases). The V and J ends lost 4 bases and 1 base respectively, with 9 bases between them. The germline V gene has CDR1 SGHNT and CDR2 YYREEE (reference sequence). The CDR3 is 13 amino acids. The CDR3 coding sequence is TGTGCCAGCAGCCACCGGACTTCCTACGAGCAGTACTTC. It is translated as CASSHRTSYEQYF. The whole variable domain, filled in from reference TRBV5-4 and TRBJ2-7, reads ETGVTQSPTHLIKTRGQQVTLRCSSQSGHNTVSWYQQALGQGPQFIFQYYREEENGRGNFPPRFSGLQFPNYSSELNVNALELDDSALYLCASSHRTSYEQYFGPGTRLTVT.

J is TRBJ1-1 and V is TRBV7-9, with unresolved D. This CDR3 spans 14 amino acids. Germline-derived CDR1 and CDR2 are SEHNR and FQNEAQ (reference sequence). The V end was cut by 5 bases, the J end by 5 bases, with 15 bases between. The CDR3 is CASSQPEEGTEAFF. DNA of the CDR3: TGTGCCAGCAGCCAACCGGAGGAGGGAACTGAAGCTTTCTTT.

This clonotype was observed a handful of times. V gene TRBV7-2 combines with J gene TRBJ2-1, with no clear D. The CDR3 totals 16 residues. V lost 2 bases to trimming and J lost 3 bases, with 14 bases between them. The germline V gene has CDR1 SGHTA and CDR2 FQGNSA. The CDR3 region has the DNA TGTGCCAGCAGCTTAAGAGCCTCGCCGATCTACAATGAGCAGTTCTTC. Amino acid sequence: CASSLRASPIYNEQFF.

The J gene is TRBJ2-6, the V gene TRBV20-1, with TRBD1 as a possible D gene (6 bases). The CDR3 length is 17 residues. Germline lookup yields CDR1 DFQATT and CDR2 SNEGSKA (reference sequence). Deletions cut 1 base from V and 1 base from J, with 14 bases between. CDR3 nucleotide sequence: TGCAGTGCTAGAGTTCCAGGGGCCCAATCTGGGGCCAACGTCCTGACTTTC. Residues: CSARVPGAQSGANVLTF.

The chain couples TRBV7-2 to TRBJ2-7; D is uncertain. The CDR3 consists of 13 residues. Trimming removed 5 bases at V and 4 bases at J, with 12 bases between. Germline loops: CDR1 SGHTA, CDR2 FQGNSA. The CDR3 region is CASSTMTTYEQYF. The DNA for the CDR3 is TGTGCCAGCAGCACAATGACCACATACGAGCAGTACTTC.

The genes are TRBV15 and TRBJ2-2, with 11 nucleotides matching TRBD2. The V and J ends lost 3 bases and 2 bases, in that order; junction bases with no gene match: 2. The CDR3 is made up of 16 amino acids. Germline V CDR1 and CDR2: LNHNV, YYDKDF (reference sequence). The CDR3 bases are TGTGCCACCAGCAGTAGCGGGAGGGCCAACACCGGGGAGCTGTTTTTT. Protein: CATSSSGRANTGELFF.